These T cell receptor beta chains were read from a single sample in a study of cytomegalovirus exposure and HLA in healthy donors. The data were produced by immunoSEQ multiplex PCR, yet TCRdb's version contains in-frame clones alone and is incomplete. The table includes about 150,000 clones, less than 10% detected once. Sequencing used PBMCs. The receptors originated from a man aged 45-60 years in good health and CMV-seronegative. The CDR3 runs from the conserved cysteine through the conserved F or W. Each record gives: CDR3 length, D gene, J gene, V gene, clone size, CDR3 protein, CDR3 DNA. A D gene is named only where the DNA matches it firmly. The listing skips clone size in some rows; elsewhere it reads once, few, many or a size class.

len: 15
d_gene: -
j_gene: TRBJ2-7
v_gene: TRBV7-2
abundance: -
CDR3aa: CASSFSGTAVYEQYF
CDR3nt: TGTGCCAGCAGCTTTTCCGGGACTGCTGTCTACGAGCAGTACTTC

len: 14
d_gene: TRBD1
j_gene: TRBJ2-7
v_gene: TRBV6-5
abundance: few
CDR3aa: CASSYRGQSYEQYF
CDR3nt: TGTGCCAGCAGTTACAGGGGACAGTCCTACGAGCAGTACTTC

len: 15
d_gene: TRBD1
j_gene: TRBJ1-2
v_gene: TRBV7-9
abundance: -
CDR3aa: CASSPGGGENYGYTF
CDR3nt: TGTGCCAGCAGCCCAGGGGGTGGAGAAAACTACGGCTACACCTTC

len: 14
d_gene: TRBD1
j_gene: TRBJ1-1
v_gene: TRBV5-1
abundance: -
CDR3aa: CASSIQGAVVEAFF
CDR3nt: TGCGCCAGCAGCATACAGGGGGCGGTGGTTGAAGCTTTCTTT

len: 15
d_gene: TRBD2
j_gene: TRBJ2-7
v_gene: TRBV5-1
abundance: -
CDR3aa: CASSLGPSGRYEQYF
CDR3nt: TGCGCCAGCAGCTTGGGGCCTAGCGGACGCTACGAGCAGTACTTC

len: 11
d_gene: -
j_gene: TRBJ2-5
v_gene: TRBV28
abundance: few
CDR3aa: CASSPRETQYF
CDR3nt: TGTGCCAGCAGTCCCAGGGAGACCCAGTACTTC

len: 15
d_gene: -
j_gene: TRBJ1-5
v_gene: TRBV21-1
abundance: -
CDR3aa: CASSKVTGTNQPQHF
CDR3nt: TGTGCCAGCAGCAAAGTAACAGGGACCAATCAGCCCCAGCATTTT

len: 15
d_gene: -
j_gene: TRBJ1-1
v_gene: TRBV7-8
abundance: few
CDR3aa: CASSLVSGVNTEAFF
CDR3nt: TGTGCCAGCAGCTTAGTGTCGGGGGTGAACACTGAAGCTTTCTTT

len: 12
d_gene: -
j_gene: TRBJ2-1
v_gene: TRBV29-1
abundance: few
CDR3aa: CSLRGLPNEQFF
CDR3nt: TGCAGCCTCCGGGGTCTACCGAATGAGCAGTTCTTC

len: 15
d_gene: TRBD1
j_gene: TRBJ2-7
v_gene: TRBV5-3
abundance: few
CDR3aa: CARRKRNRGVHEQYF
CDR3nt: TGTGCCAGAAGAAAGAGGAACAGGGGGGTCCACGAGCAGTACTTC

len: 15
d_gene: TRBD1
j_gene: TRBJ1-1
v_gene: TRBV9
abundance: -
CDR3aa: CASSARQGVNTEAFF
CDR3nt: TGTGCCAGCAGCGCCCGACAGGGGGTGAACACTGAAGCTTTCTTT

len: 15
d_gene: TRBD1
j_gene: TRBJ2-7
v_gene: TRBV9
abundance: few
CDR3aa: CASSATGARSYEQYF
CDR3nt: TGTGCCAGCAGCGCGACAGGGGCGAGGTCCTACGAGCAGTACTTC

len: 17
d_gene: TRBD1
j_gene: TRBJ1-5
v_gene: TRBV4-2
abundance: few
CDR3aa: CASSQVGTGKGNQPQHF
CDR3nt: TGTGCCAGCAGCCAAGTGGGGACAGGGAAGGGGAATCAGCCCCAGCATTTT

len: 14
d_gene: -
j_gene: TRBJ2-5
v_gene: TRBV28
abundance: few
CDR3aa: CASSLMGPQETQYF
CDR3nt: TGTGCCAGCAGTTTAATGGGGCCTCAAGAGACCCAGTACTTC

len: 16
d_gene: TRBD2
j_gene: TRBJ2-3
v_gene: TRBV7-3
abundance: -
CDR3aa: CASSLLTSGSTDTQYF
CDR3nt: TGTGCCAGCAGCTTACTGACTAGCGGGAGCACAGATACGCAGTATTTT

len: 13
d_gene: -
j_gene: TRBJ1-1
v_gene: TRBV19
abundance: few
CDR3aa: CACGAGLNTEAFF
CDR3nt: TGTGCCTGCGGCGCGGGGTTGAACACTGAAGCTTTCTTT

len: 18
d_gene: TRBD2
j_gene: TRBJ2-3
v_gene: TRBV4-1
abundance: -
CDR3aa: CASSQYSGGVVSTDTQYF
CDR3nt: TGCGCCAGCAGCCAATACAGCGGGGGGGTGGTTAGCACAGATACGCAGTATTTT

len: 15
d_gene: TRBD1
j_gene: TRBJ1-4
v_gene: TRBV9
abundance: -
CDR3aa: CASSATTGGNEKLFF
CDR3nt: TGTGCCAGCAGTGCAACTACAGGGGGGAATGAAAAACTGTTTTTT